The 8 T cell receptor beta chains listed next were all sequenced from one sample in a study of T cells after somatic rescue of genetic block. Method: immunoSEQ multiplex PCR; TCRdb's copy keeps in-frame clones and lacks some. This table holds 45,000 to 55,000 clones, 90% to 97% found once. Sequencing used peripheral blood mononuclear cells (PBMCs). All receptors come from a child in the first two years of life.

This chain links TRBV4-1 with TRBJ1-1; 7 positions agree with TRBD1. V trimming: 0 bases; J trimming: 4 bases; junction bases outside the gene matches: 5. CDR1 and CDR2 from the germline V gene are MGHRA and YSYEKL. This CDR3 has 15 residues. The CDR3 DNA reads TGCGCCAGCAGCCAAGATAGGGCAGGGGGCACTGAAGCTTTCTTT. Its protein product is CASSQDRAGGTEAFF.

V usage is TRBV2 and J usage is TRBJ2-7; 9 bases map to TRBD2. V shed 4 bases, J shed 3 bases, and the junction held 1 base outside the gene matches. The CDR3 has 13 amino acids. From germline, CDR1 is SNHLY and CDR2 FYNNEI. CDR3 nucleotide sequence: TGTGCCAGCAGTGGACTAGCGGACTACGAGCAGTACTTC. It encodes CASSGLADYEQYF.

The chain combines TRBV7-8 with TRBJ1-5, with TRBD1 matching over 8 bases. With V trimmed by 1 base and J by 5 bases, 4 bases remained unmatched. Per germline, CDR1 SGHVS and CDR2 FQNEAQ. CDR3 size: 15 residues. The CDR3 nucleotides read TGTGCCAGCAGCTTAGGACAGGGGTACGATCAGCCCCAGCATTTT. This sequence encodes CASSLGQGYDQPQHF. The full variable domain, rest sourced from reference TRBV7-8 and TRBJ1-5, is GAGVSQSPRYKVAKRGQDVALRCDPISGHVSLFWYQQALGQGPEFLTYFQNEAQLDKSGLPSDRFFAERPEGSVSTLKIQRTQQEDSAVYLCASSLGQGYDQPQHFGDGTRLSIL.

The chain is built from TRBV6-4 and TRBJ2-7; unclear D gene. The CDR3 sequence is 9 residues long. V lost 7 bases to trimming and J lost 2 bases, with 0 bases between them. CDR1 and CDR2 from the germline V gene are MRHNA and SNTAGT. CDR3 sequence (DNA): TGTGCCAGCACCTACGAGCAGTACTTC. This translates into CASTYEQYF.

The V and J genes are TRBV9 and TRBJ1-3, with TRBD1 identical over 8 bases. Germline V gene lookup returns CDR1 SGDLS and CDR2 YYNGEE. This CDR3 comprises 15 residues. Trimming cost V 2 bases and J 2 bases; bases outside gene matches: 3. The CDR3 DNA sequence: TGTGCCAGCAGCGTCGGGACAGGTCCTGGAAACACCATATATTTT. It yields the protein CASSVGTGPGNTIYF.

The chain couples TRBV15 to TRBJ2-2, with D perhaps TRBD2 (6 bases). The CDR3 spans 16 residues. The V gene lost 2 bases and the J gene lost 1 base, with 11 bases spanning the gap. Germline lookup yields CDR1 LNHNV and CDR2 YYDKDF (reference sequence). The CDR3 is CATSRPGLENTGELFF. As DNA, the CDR3 is TGTGCCACCAGCAGACCGGGACTTGAGAACACCGGGGAGCTGTTTTTT.

The rearrangement links TRBV6-5 to TRBJ2-1, with 10 bases identical to TRBD1. From germline, CDR1 is MNHEY and CDR2 SVGAGI. The CDR3 length is 15 residues. V trimming: 1 base; J trimming: 7 bases; junction bases outside the gene matches: 4. DNA for the CDR3: TGTGCCAGCAGTTACTATGGGACAGGGGCAAATGAGCAGTTCTTC. This codes for CASSYYGTGANEQFF.

The J gene is TRBJ1-1, the V gene TRBV5-1, with a possible D match to TRBD1 (5 bases). The V and J ends lost 4 bases and 3 bases respectively, with 16 bases between them. Germline loops: CDR1 SGHRS, CDR2 YFSETQ. This CDR3 contains 15 residues. The CDR3 nucleotides are TGCGCCAGCAGCCGGGAGGGGCCTTTATACACTGAAGCTTTCTTT. This sequence encodes CASSREGPLYTEAFF.